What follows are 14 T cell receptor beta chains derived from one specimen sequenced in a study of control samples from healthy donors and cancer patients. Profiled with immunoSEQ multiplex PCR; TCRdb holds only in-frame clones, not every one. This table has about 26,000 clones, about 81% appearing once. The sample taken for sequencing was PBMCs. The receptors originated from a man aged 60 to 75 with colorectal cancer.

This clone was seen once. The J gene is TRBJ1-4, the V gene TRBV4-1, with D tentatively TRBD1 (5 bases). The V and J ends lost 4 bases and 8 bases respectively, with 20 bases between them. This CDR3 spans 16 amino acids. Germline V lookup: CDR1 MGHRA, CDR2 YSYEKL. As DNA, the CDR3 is TGCGCCAGCAGCCGAGCCGGGGGAATGGTTGGGGAAAAACTGTTTTTT. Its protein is CASSRAGGMVGEKLFF.

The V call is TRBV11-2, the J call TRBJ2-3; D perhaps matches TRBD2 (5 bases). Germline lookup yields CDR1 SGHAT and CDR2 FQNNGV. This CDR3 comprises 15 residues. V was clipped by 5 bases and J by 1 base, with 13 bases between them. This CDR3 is CASSASSRGTDTQYF. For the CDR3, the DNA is TGTGCCAGCAGCGCCTCTAGCCGCGGCACAGATACGCAGTATTTT.

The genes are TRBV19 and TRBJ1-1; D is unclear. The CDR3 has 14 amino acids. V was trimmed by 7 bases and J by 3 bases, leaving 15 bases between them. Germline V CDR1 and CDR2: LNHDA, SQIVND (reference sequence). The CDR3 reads CASTNVVFDTEAFF. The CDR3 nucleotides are TGTGCCAGTACCAATGTGGTTTTCGACACTGAAGCTTTCTTT.

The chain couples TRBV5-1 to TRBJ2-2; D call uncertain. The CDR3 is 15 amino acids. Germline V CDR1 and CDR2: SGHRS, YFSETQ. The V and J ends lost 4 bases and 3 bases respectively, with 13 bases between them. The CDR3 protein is CASSPLSSDTGELFF. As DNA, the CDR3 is TGCGCCAGCAGCCCCTTGAGTTCGGACACCGGGGAGCTGTTTTTT.

CDR3 in DNA: TGTGCCTGGAGTTCCGGGACAGGGAACGTGGCTTTCTTT. It yields the protein CAWSSGTGNVAFF. The J gene is TRBJ1-1, the V gene TRBV30, with 9 bases that match TRBD1. The CDR3 is made up of 13 amino acids. Trimming cost V 2 bases and J 11 bases; bases outside gene matches: 9. The germline V gene has CDR1 GTSNPN and CDR2 SVGIG (reference sequence).

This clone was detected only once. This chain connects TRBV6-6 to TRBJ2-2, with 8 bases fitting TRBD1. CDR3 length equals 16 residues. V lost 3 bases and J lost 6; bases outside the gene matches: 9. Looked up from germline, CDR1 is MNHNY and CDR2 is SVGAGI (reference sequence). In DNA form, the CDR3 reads TGTGCCAGCAGTTATTCAGGGGGCGCTGGCCCCGGGGAGCTGTTTTTT. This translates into CASSYSGGAGPGELFF.

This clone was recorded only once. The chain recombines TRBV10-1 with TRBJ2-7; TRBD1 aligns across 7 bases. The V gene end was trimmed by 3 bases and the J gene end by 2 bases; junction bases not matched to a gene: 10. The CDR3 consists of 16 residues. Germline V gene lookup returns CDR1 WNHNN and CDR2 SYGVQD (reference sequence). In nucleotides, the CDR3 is TGCGCCAGCAGTGACCTAAAGAGGGGGCCAGCCTACGAGCAGTACGTC. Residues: CASSDLKRGPAYEQYV.

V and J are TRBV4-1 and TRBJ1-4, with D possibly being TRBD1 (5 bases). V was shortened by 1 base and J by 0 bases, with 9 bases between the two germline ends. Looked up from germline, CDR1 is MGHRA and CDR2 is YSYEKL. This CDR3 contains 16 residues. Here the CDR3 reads CASSQGRQSTNEKLFF. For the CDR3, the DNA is TGCGCCAGCAGCCAAGGTCGACAGTCAACTAATGAAAAACTGTTTTTT.

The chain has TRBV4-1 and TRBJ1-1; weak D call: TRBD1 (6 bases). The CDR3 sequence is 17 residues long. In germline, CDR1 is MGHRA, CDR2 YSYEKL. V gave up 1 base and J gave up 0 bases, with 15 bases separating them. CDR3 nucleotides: TGCGCCAGCAGCCAAGGTAAAGGGGGACTGATGAACACTGAAGCTTTCTTT. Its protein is CASSQGKGGLMNTEAFF.

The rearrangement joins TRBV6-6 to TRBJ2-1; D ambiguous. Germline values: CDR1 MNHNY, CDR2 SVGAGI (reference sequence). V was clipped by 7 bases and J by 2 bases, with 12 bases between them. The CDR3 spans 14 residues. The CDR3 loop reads CASTSAGTYNEQFF. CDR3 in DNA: TGTGCCAGCACGTCCGCCGGAACCTACAATGAGCAGTTCTTC.

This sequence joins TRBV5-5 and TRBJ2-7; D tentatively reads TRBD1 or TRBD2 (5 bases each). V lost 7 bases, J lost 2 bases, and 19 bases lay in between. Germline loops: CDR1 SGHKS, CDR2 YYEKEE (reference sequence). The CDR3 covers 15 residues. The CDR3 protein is CASGMSRGRAYEQYV. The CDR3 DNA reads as TGTGCCAGCGGTATGTCCCGGGGCAGGGCCTACGAGCAGTACGTC.

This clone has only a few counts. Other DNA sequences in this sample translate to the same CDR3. The CDR3 protein is CASSGAGGQPQHF. CDR3 coding DNA: TGCGCCAGCAGTGGGGCAGGAGGACAGCCCCAGCATTTT. The chain joins TRBV10-2 to TRBJ1-5; no firm D call. CDR1 and CDR2 from the germline V gene are WSHSY and SAAADI. The V end was cut by 4 bases, the J end by 7 bases, with 11 bases between. The CDR3 loop spans 13 amino acids.

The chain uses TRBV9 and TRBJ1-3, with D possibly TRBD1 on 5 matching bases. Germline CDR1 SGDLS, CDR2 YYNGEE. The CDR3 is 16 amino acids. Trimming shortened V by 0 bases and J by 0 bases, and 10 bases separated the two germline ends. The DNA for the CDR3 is TGTGCCAGCAGCGTAGATAACAGGATCTCTGGAAACACCATATATTTT. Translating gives CASSVDNRISGNTIYF.

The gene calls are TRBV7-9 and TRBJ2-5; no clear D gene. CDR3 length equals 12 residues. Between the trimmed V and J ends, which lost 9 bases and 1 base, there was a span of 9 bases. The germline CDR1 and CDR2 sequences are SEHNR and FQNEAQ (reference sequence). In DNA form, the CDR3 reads TGTGCCAGTTTTCTAAGCCAAGAGACCCAGTACTTC. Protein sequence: CASFLSQETQYF.